These 4 T cell receptor beta chains were all obtained from the same sample, sequenced in a study of PD-1 blockade in classical Hodgkin lymphoma (TCRdb year 2020). The sample's time point label, decoded: cycle 1 day 1 (C1D1), immediately before nivolumab initiation. All trial patients had relapsed after autologous stem cell transplantation, with cohorts A, B and C differing in prior brentuximab vedotin exposure. The library relied on the immunoSEQ multiplex PCR assay. Drawn from immuneACCESS, this table holds only the in-frame rearrangements with V and J called that TCRdb kept. Clones are partly lost; checked studies trace under half to an unresolved V gene and leave the rest unexplained. The sample data list about 24,000 clones, and about 70% of these were observed just once. The biggest ten clones account for 2.5% to 4% of the sample. Specimen: peripheral blood mononuclear cells (PBMCs), collected at baseline. The receptors originated from a human donor with classical Hodgkin lymphoma.

The V call is TRBV7-6, the J call TRBJ2-1; D call uncertain. The CDR3 covers 13 residues. Germline V gives CDR1 SGHVS, CDR2 FNYEAQ. Trimming left V 5 bases short and J 1 base short, with 6 bases between. CDR3 nucleotide sequence: TGTGCCAGCAGCCGTCAATCCTACAATGAGCAGTTCTTC. Its translation: CASSRQSYNEQFF.

The chain is built from TRBV7-2 and TRBJ1-1; D call uncertain. Germline V gene sequence: CDR1 SGHTA, CDR2 FQGNSA. Trimming cost V 1 base and J 1 base, with 4 bases left between them. The CDR3 is 13 amino acids. The CDR3 reads CASSLVTNTEAFF. CDR3 DNA sequence: TGTGCCAGCAGCTTAGTTACGAACACTGAAGCTTTCTTT.

The chain has TRBV19 and TRBJ1-5, with 9 bases lining up with TRBD1. Germline CDR1 reads LNHDA; CDR2 reads SQIVND (reference sequence). V lost 8 bases and J lost 4; bases outside the gene matches: 6. The CDR3 sequence is 14 residues long. As DNA, the CDR3 is TGTGCCAGTTTGGACAGGGGAGAAAATCAGCCCCAGCATTTT. This gives the protein CASLDRGENQPQHF. Using reference TRBV19 and TRBJ1-5 for the parts outside the CDR3, the full variable domain is DGGITQSPKYLFRKEGQNVTLSCEQNLNHDAMYWYRQDPGQGLRLIYYSQIVNDFQKGDIAEGYSVSREKKESFPLTVTSAQKNPTAFYLCASLDRGENQPQHFGDGTRLSIL.

A single count supports this clone. The genes are TRBV27 and TRBJ2-5; D possibly matches TRBD1 or TRBD2 (7 bases each). Germline lookup yields CDR1 MNHEY and CDR2 SMNVEV (reference sequence). Trimming shortened V by 7 bases and J by 2 bases, and 23 bases separated the two germline ends. CDR3 length: 17 residues. The CDR3 protein is CASKLISRGGAQETQYF. For the CDR3, the DNA is TGTGCCAGCAAGCTAATATCCAGGGGGGGGGCGCAAGAGACCCAGTACTTC.